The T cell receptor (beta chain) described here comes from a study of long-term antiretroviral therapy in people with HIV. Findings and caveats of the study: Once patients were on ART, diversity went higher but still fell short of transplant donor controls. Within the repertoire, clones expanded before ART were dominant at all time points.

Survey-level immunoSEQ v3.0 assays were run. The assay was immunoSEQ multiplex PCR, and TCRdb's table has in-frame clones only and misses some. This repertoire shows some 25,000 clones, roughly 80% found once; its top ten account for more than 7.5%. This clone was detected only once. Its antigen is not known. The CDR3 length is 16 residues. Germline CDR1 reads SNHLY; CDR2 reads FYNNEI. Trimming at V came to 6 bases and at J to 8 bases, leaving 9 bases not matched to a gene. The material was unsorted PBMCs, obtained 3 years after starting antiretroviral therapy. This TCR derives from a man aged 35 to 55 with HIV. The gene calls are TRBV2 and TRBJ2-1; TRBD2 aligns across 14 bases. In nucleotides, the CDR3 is TGTGCCAGCAGAGAGACTAGCGGGGGGGCCATCGATGAGCAGTTCTTC. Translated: CASRETSGGAIDEQFF.